A single sample gave rise to the 9 T cell receptor beta chains below, sequenced in a study of T cells after yellow fever vaccination. Each CDR3 protein gets one entry after TCRdb re-called the 5' RACE reads with MiXCR. The sample has some 350,000 distinct CDR3 sequences; roughly 4.3% are singletons. The sequencing here drew on PBMCs, taken 5 days after the yellow fever booster vaccination. Every receptor here comes from a man younger than 35 who received the YFV17D yellow fever vaccine.

This clonotype was observed at least ten times. The chain uses TRBV6-2 or TRBV6-3 and TRBJ2-7; D is uncertain. CDR3 length equals 12 residues. Germline-derived CDR1 and CDR2 are MNHEY and SVGEGT. The V end lost 4 bases, the J end lost 2 bases, and 6 bases lay between the germline ends. CDR3 loop: CASSSPPYEQYF. CDR3 nucleotide sequence: TGTGCCAGCAGTTCCCCTCCCTACGAGCAGTACTTC.

This clonotype was seen only a few times. V gene TRBV5-5 combines with J gene TRBJ2-7, with D uncertain. Germline V gene data show CDR1 as SGHKS and CDR2 as YYEKEE (reference sequence). CDR3 size: 13 residues. Trimming cost V 0 bases and J 3 bases, with 7 bases left between them. In DNA, the CDR3 is TGTGCCAGCAGCTTGGAAGACGACTACGAGCAGTACGTC. Its translation: CASSLEDDYEQYV.

This sequence joins TRBV28 and TRBJ1-4; D might be TRBD1 (5 bases). The length of the CDR3 is 13 residues. V was trimmed by 2 bases and J by 7 bases, leaving 8 bases between them. CDR1 and CDR2 from the germline V gene are MDHEN and SYDVKM. CDR3 in DNA: TGTGCCAGCAGTTTAAAAGGGGCTGAAAAACTGTTTTTT. Its protein product is CASSLKGAEKLFF.

This clonotype has a handful of counts. V usage is TRBV11-1 and J usage is TRBJ1-5; no definite D call. Trimming took 5 bases from V and 4 from J, leaving 12 bases between them. The CDR3 contains 14 residues. Per the germline V gene, CDR1 is SGHAT and CDR2 is FQDESV (reference sequence). CDR3 bases: TGTGCCAGCAGCCTAGTTGAAGGGAATCAGCCCCAGCATTTT. It codes for CASSLVEGNQPQHF.

Ten or more counts support this clonotype. The rearrangement uses TRBV7-3 and TRBJ2-1; TRBD2 agrees at 8 bases. J was trimmed by 15 bases and V by 5 bases; bases with no gene match: 12. The V gene's germline CDR1 is SGHTA and CDR2 FQGTGA. The CDR3 loop spans 13 amino acids. Here the CDR3 reads CASSQTRRGGWFF. The CDR3 DNA reads TGTGCCAGCAGCCAAACCCGCCGGGGGGGGTGGTTCTTC.

The V gene is TRBV12-3 or TRBV12-4, the J gene TRBJ1-1, with a weak D call TRBD1 (5 bases). V was shortened by 6 bases and J by 8 bases, with 10 bases between the two germline ends. The CDR3 has 11 residues. The CDR3 DNA follows: TGTGCCAGCAGCACGTGGACAGAAGCTTTCTTT. Translating it yields CASSTWTEAFF.

This clonotype was recorded many times. One end of the junction does not line up with germline, which may come from a read error. The chain has TRBV12-3 or TRBV12-4 and TRBJ1-1, with D uncertain. The CDR3 sequence is 12 residues long. Here the CDR3 reads CASSLGNTEAFF. The CDR3 DNA reads as TGTGCCAGCAGCTTAGGGAACACTGAAGCTTTCTTT.

This clonotype was seen ten or more times. This chain's CDR3 is CAISEWPYNEQFF. CDR3 coding DNA: TGTGCCATCAGTGAGTGGCCCTACAATGAGCAGTTCTTC. The gene calls are TRBV10-3 and TRBJ2-1; D unresolved. V gave up 1 base and J gave up 2 bases, with 3 bases separating them. CDR1 ENHRY and CDR2 SYGVKD come from the germline V gene. The CDR3 is 13 amino acids.

This clonotype was seen a handful of times. The V gene is TRBV12-3 or TRBV12-4, the J gene TRBJ2-1; 9 bases align to TRBD1. V was clipped by 3 bases and J by 5 bases; unmatched bases: 2. This CDR3 comprises 14 residues. CDR3 protein: CASSLDRGHNEQFF. CDR3 coding DNA: TGTGCCAGCAGTTTGGACAGGGGCCACAATGAGCAGTTCTTC.